The 9 T cell receptor beta chains given below trace back to one sample, sequenced in a study of PD-1 blockade in classical Hodgkin lymphoma. Clones were sequenced by immunoSEQ multiplex PCR, and TCRdb holds only the in-frame ones, with some missing. The repertoire holds nearly 25,000 clones, 65% to 85% seen once, with 1.8% in the top ten. Brentuximab vedotin exposure varied among the patients, all of whom had relapsed after autologous stem cell transplantation. Magnetic negative selection served to purify CD4+ T cells out of PBMCs that had been thawed. The starting material was CD4+ T cells from blood, obtained at baseline. These receptors were collected from a human donor with classical Hodgkin lymphoma.

As DNA, the CDR3 is TGTGCCAGCAGCCGGGTTGGTGGGGGAACGGGAAACACCATATATTTT. This codes for CASSRVGGGTGNTIYF. This chain uses TRBV7-2 with TRBJ1-3; D perhaps matches TRBD1 (5 bases). The CDR3 loop spans 16 amino acids. From germline, CDR1 is SGHTA and CDR2 FQGNSA. The ends were cut back, 5 bases at V and 4 bases at J, with 18 bases in the middle.

The gene calls are TRBV7-2 and TRBJ1-3, with no clear D. Germline V gene sequence: CDR1 SGHTA, CDR2 FQGNSA. The V end lost 1 base, the J end lost 2 bases, and 12 bases lay between the germline ends. The CDR3 extends over 16 amino acids. In DNA form, the CDR3 reads TGTGCCAGCAGCTTAGATAACCCAGTGGCTGGAAACACCATATATTTT. This gives the protein CASSLDNPVAGNTIYF.

This chain joins TRBV6-5 and TRBJ1-3; no reliable D call. Germline V CDR1 and CDR2: MNHEY, SVGAGI. V lost 7 bases and J lost 4, with 8 bases in between. The CDR3 runs to 12 residues. The CDR3 DNA sequence: TGTGCCAGCAAAACACAAGGAAACACCATATATTTT. It encodes CASKTQGNTIYF.

About this clone itself: The same CDR3 arises from other DNA sequences in this sample as well. The chain employs TRBV7-9 and TRBJ1-1, with 7 bases fitting TRBD1. The CDR3 is 16 residues long. Trimming removed 6 bases from V and 1 base from J; junction bases left unmatched: 11. CDR1 SEHNR and CDR2 FQNEAQ come from the germline V gene (reference sequence). CDR3 nucleotide sequence: TGTGCCAGCAGTTTTATGACAGGGTCAAAGAACACTGAAGCTTTCTTT. Residues: CASSFMTGSKNTEAFF.

The rearrangement links TRBV5-1 to TRBJ2-5; tentatively, D is TRBD1 (7 bases). CDR3 length: 15 amino acids. Germline V gene lookup returns CDR1 SGHRS and CDR2 YFSETQ. Trimming shortened V by 4 bases and J by 5 bases, and 18 bases separated the two germline ends. CDR3 in amino acids: CASSQTTTGRETQYF. In nucleotides, the CDR3 is TGCGCCAGCAGCCAAACAACGACAGGGAGGGAGACCCAGTACTTC. Variable domain in full (rest from reference TRBV5-1 and TRBJ2-5): KAGVTQTPRYLIKTRGQQVTLSCSPISGHRSVSWYQQTPGQGLQFLFEYFSETQRNKGNFPGRFSGRQFSNSRSEMNVSTLELGDSALYLCASSQTTTGRETQYFGPGTRLLVL.

The chain has TRBV5-1 and TRBJ1-1, with 8 bases matching TRBD1. Germline lookup yields CDR1 SGHRS and CDR2 YFSETQ. This CDR3 is built from 15 residues. Trimming cost V 4 bases and J 1 base; bases outside gene matches: 6. CDR3 bases: TGCGCCAGCAGCATGGACAGGGTTGGGAACACTGAAGCTTTCTTT. Translated, it gives CASSMDRVGNTEAFF.

The chain is built from TRBV5-6 and TRBJ1-4, with 10 bases lining up with TRBD1. Germline CDR1 reads SGHDT; CDR2 reads YYEEEE. The ends lost 4 bases at V and 8 bases at J; junction bases unmatched: 8. The CDR3 runs to 15 residues. In DNA form, the CDR3 reads TGTGCCAGCAGCCCCTGGGACAGGGGAGCCGAAAAACTGTTTTTT. This translates into CASSPWDRGAEKLFF.

The chain combines TRBV7-3 with TRBJ1-6; TRBD1 might be the D (5 bases). V lost 5 bases and J lost 0, with 17 bases in between. Germline V lookup: CDR1 SGHTA, CDR2 FQGTGA. The CDR3 loop spans 18 amino acids. The CDR3 DNA reads TGTGCCAGCAGCCCAAGCCCCCGGGGCAGCTCCTATAATTCACCCCTCCACTTT. It is translated as CASSPSPRGSSYNSPLHF. Full variable domain (rest looked up from reference TRBV7-3 and TRBJ1-6): GAGVSQTPSNKVTEKGKYVELRCDPISGHTALYWYRQSLGQGPEFLIYFQGTGAADDSGLPNDRFFAVRPEGSVSTLKIQRTERGDSAVYLCASSPSPRGSSYNSPLHFGNGTRLTVT.

The CDR3 DNA is TGTGCCAGCAGCTTAGATTCACCCCTCCACTTT. It is translated as CASSLDSPLHF. This chain uses TRBV11-2 with TRBJ1-6; D unresolved. The CDR3 loop spans 11 amino acids. Germline V lookup: CDR1 SGHAT, CDR2 FQNNGV. The V end was cut by 0 bases, the J end by 9 bases, with 0 bases between.